Presented here are 11 T cell receptor beta chains from one specimen sequenced in a study of human T cells and chemical hapten exposure (dated by TCRdb to 2020 to 2023). The library was built by means of RACE. Reads for this sample came from a NextSeq 500. The public reads were reanalyzed by TCRdb: fastp trimming at Q25, MiXCR alignment, in-frame beta chains only. All rows with the same CDR3 protein become a single entry with the most common DNA and genes. The sample data list around 130,000 distinct CDR3 sequences, and roughly 12% of these were observed just once. In total, the top ten clones hold 1.3% to 1.5% of the sample. This specimen's time point label, per the study, means: patch test 2, 6 weeks after DPC sensitization. The sample's treatment or condition label, in plain terms: therapeutic diphenylcyclopropenone sensitization with weekly scalp DPC. Sequences were derived from whole blood, sampled in connection with sensitization to the hapten diphenylcyclopropenone (DPC). Receptors were obtained from a woman aged 45-59 years with alopecia areata. Some clones in this sample may be carry-over from other donors' samples.

This chain connects TRBV14 to TRBJ1-6; no clear D. With 2 bases removed from V and 10 bases from J, the gap between germline ends came to 6 bases. Germline loops: CDR1 SGHDN, CDR2 FVKESK. This CDR3 is 12 amino acids long. The CDR3 sequence: CASSQSGSPLHF. In nucleotides, the CDR3 is TGTGCCAGCAGCCAAAGTGGGTCACCCCTCCACTTT.

V is TRBV18 and J is TRBJ1-1, with TRBD1 identical over 7 bases. With 3 bases clipped from V and 5 bases from J, the junction kept 9 bases outside the gene matches. The CDR3 runs 15 residues. Germline V lookup: CDR1 KGHSH, CDR2 LQKENI. The CDR3 bases are TGTGCCAGCTCACCCGACAGGGCGGAGGGGACTGAAGCTTTCTTT. Translating gives CASSPDRAEGTEAFF.

V and J are TRBV9 and TRBJ1-5, with D unresolved. The CDR3 length is 16 residues. The germline V gene has CDR1 SGDLS and CDR2 YYNGEE. V shed 0 bases and J shed 6 bases, with 16 bases lying between them. The CDR3 loop is CASSVDEGTPGQPQHF. The DNA for the CDR3 is TGTGCCAGCAGCGTAGACGAGGGAACCCCCGGTCAGCCCCAGCATTTT.

This clonotype occurred a few times. V usage is TRBV7-2 and J usage is TRBJ2-1; TRBD2 matches 11 bases. CDR3 length equals 16 residues. Germline lookup yields CDR1 SGHTA and CDR2 FQGNSA. V dropped 1 base and J dropped 6; count of bases not matched to a gene: 5. Here the CDR3 reads CASSLVPLAGANEQFF. CDR3 nucleotides: TGTGCCAGCAGCTTAGTACCACTAGCGGGAGCCAATGAGCAGTTCTTC.

The rearrangement joins TRBV7-8 to TRBJ2-7; the D gene is possibly TRBD1 (5 bases). Deletions cut 5 bases from V and 0 bases from J, with 11 bases between. Germline values: CDR1 SGHVS, CDR2 FQNEAQ. The CDR3 is made up of 14 amino acids. The CDR3 region is CASSHRTLSYEQYF. CDR3 DNA: TGTGCCAGCAGCCACAGGACCCTCTCCTACGAGCAGTACTTC.

This clonotype was counted ten times or more. The chain couples TRBV19 to TRBJ1-2, with no clear D. Looked up from germline, CDR1 is LNHDA and CDR2 is SQIVND (reference sequence). The CDR3 contains 15 residues. V was cut by 0 bases and J by 7 bases, with 15 bases left in between. The CDR3 is CASSIDPAGRAGYTF. The CDR3 coding sequence is TGTGCCAGTAGTATAGATCCTGCCGGCCGGGCTGGCTACACCTTC.

J is TRBJ1-4 and V is TRBV3-1; 9 bases align to TRBD1. The CDR3 has 16 residues. Germline loops: CDR1 LGHDT, CDR2 YNNKEL (reference sequence). V lost 1 base, J lost 7 bases, and 7 bases stayed unmatched. CDR3 sequence (DNA): TGTGCCAGCAGCCAAGGCCCGGGACAGGGTAGTGAAAAACTGTTTTTT. Its protein product is CASSQGPGQGSEKLFF. The full variable domain, rest sourced from reference TRBV3-1 and TRBJ1-4, is DTAVSQTPKYLVTQMGNDKSIKCEQNLGHDTMYWYKQDSKKFLKIMFSYNNKELIINETVPNRFSPKSPDKAHLNLHINSLELGDSAVYFCASSQGPGQGSEKLFFGSGTQLSVL.

There are a few counts of this clonotype. The chain couples TRBV3-1 to TRBJ2-4, with TRBD1 matching over 11 bases. This CDR3 comprises 16 residues. V lost 4 bases to trimming and J lost 7 bases; unmatched junction nucleotides: 9. Per the germline V gene, CDR1 is LGHDT and CDR2 is YNNKEL (reference sequence). This chain's CDR3 is CASSPRTGGAWNIQYF. In DNA form, the CDR3 reads TGTGCCAGCAGCCCTCGGACAGGGGGCGCTTGGAACATTCAGTACTTC. Full variable domain (remainder filled in from reference TRBV3-1 and TRBJ2-4): DTAVSQTPKYLVTQMGNDKSIKCEQNLGHDTMYWYKQDSKKFLKIMFSYNNKELIINETVPNRFSPKSPDKAHLNLHINSLELGDSAVYFCASSPRTGGAWNIQYFGAGTRLSVL.

This clonotype has only a few counts. The chain recombines TRBV5-1 with TRBJ1-1, with a possible D match to TRBD1 (6 bases). The CDR3 runs 16 residues. CDR1 is SGHRS and CDR2 is YFSETQ in the germline V gene. The V gene lost 1 base and the J gene lost 1 base, with 14 bases spanning the gap. The CDR3 coding sequence is TGCGCCAGCAGCTTGAATAGTCGGACAGCGAACACTGAAGCTTTCTTT. It is translated as CASSLNSRTANTEAFF.

The V and J genes are TRBV5-1 and TRBJ1-1, with 7 nucleotides matching TRBD1. Germline CDR1 is SGHRS and CDR2 is YFSETQ. The CDR3 spans 15 residues. The V and J ends lost 5 bases and 5 bases, in that order; junction bases with no gene match: 12. CDR3 sequence (DNA): TGCGCCAGCAGGGAAACAGGGGCCTCGTGGACTGAAGCTTTCTTT. This codes for CASRETGASWTEAFF.

On this clonotype itself: The conserved phenylalanine or tryptophan is not found at the CDR3 terminus, so this likely reflects a read error. This chain uses TRBV7-6 with TRBJ2-7; D may correspond to TRBD1 or TRBD2 (5 bases each). The CDR3 has 12 residues. Germline V lookup: CDR1 SGHVS, CDR2 FNYEAQ. Trimming took 8 bases from V and 6 from J, leaving 14 bases between them. The CDR3 DNA reads TGTGCCAGCGAGACTATGGGGCTCGAGCAGTACTCC. As protein: CASETMGLEQYS.